The clone carrying this T cell receptor beta chain was counted only a few times. Its specificity is not known. The data originate from a study of early T cells in non-severe SARS-CoV-2 infection. Whole-study context: The authors sequenced bulk RNA from unsorted whole blood, leaving chains unpaired.

Individual cDNA molecules were tagged with unique molecular identifiers, the study reported. TCRdb independently ran MiXCR on the 5' RACE reads; one entry per CDR3 protein. The data show 87,000 or so distinct CDR3 sequences, with over 9% seen just once and about 6% held by the top ten. General observations from the study: VDJdb-based matching was biased toward anti-spike CD8 responses and missed private and CD4 specificities.

From germline, CDR1 is SGHAT and CDR2 FQNNGV. This CDR3 contains 12 residues. V dropped 4 bases and J dropped 9; count of bases not matched to a gene: 4. The specimen was whole blood. This clonotype originated in an adult who was a healthcare worker with PCR-confirmed SARS-CoV-2 infection or an uninfected control (not recorded which). The V gene is TRBV11-2, the J gene TRBJ1-1, with 8 nucleotides matching TRBD1. The CDR3 is CASSSGQGKAFF. Here the CDR3 DNA reads TGTGCCAGCAGCTCCGGACAGGGAAAAGCTTTCTTT.